What follows are 3 T cell receptor beta chains derived from one specimen sequenced in a study of cytomegalovirus exposure and HLA in healthy donors. With 60 Vbeta and 13 Jbeta primers, the PCR was carried out. TCRdb's copy holds only in-frame clones and misses some; the assay was immunoSEQ multiplex PCR. The sample lists some 110,000 clones, 76% occurring once. The specimen sequenced was PBMCs. These TCRs come from a woman aged 18 to 35 in good health and CMV-seropositive.

The chain has TRBV7-2 and TRBJ1-1; 9 positions match TRBD1. Germline lookup yields CDR1 SGHTA and CDR2 FQGNSA. CDR3 length: 16 residues. The junction had 9 bases not matched to a gene; V was cut back by 7 bases and J by 0 bases. CDR3 sequence reads: CASTKGRTGVNTEAFF. CDR3 DNA sequence: TGTGCCAGCACCAAAGGGAGGACAGGGGTGAACACTGAAGCTTTCTTT.

This chain connects TRBV27 to TRBJ2-2; a possible D gene is TRBD2 (6 bases). CDR1 is MNHEY, CDR2 SMNVEV, per germline (reference sequence). The CDR3 runs 17 residues. Trimming took 6 bases from V and 7 from J, leaving 24 bases between them. In nucleotides, the CDR3 is TGTGCCAGCAGATTCGGGTTTGGACTAACCGATGGCGGGGAGCTGTTTTTT. This translates into CASRFGFGLTDGGELFF.

The V gene is TRBV6-5, the J gene TRBJ1-5, with D maybe TRBD1 (6 bases). Between the trimmed V and J ends, which lost 6 bases and 6 bases, there was a span of 15 bases. Germline V gene sequence: CDR1 MNHEY, CDR2 SVGAGI. The CDR3 runs 14 residues. In nucleotides, the CDR3 is TGTGCCAGCAGGCGATCAGGGGCCGCTCAGCCCCAGCATTTT. It is translated as CASRRSGAAQPQHF.